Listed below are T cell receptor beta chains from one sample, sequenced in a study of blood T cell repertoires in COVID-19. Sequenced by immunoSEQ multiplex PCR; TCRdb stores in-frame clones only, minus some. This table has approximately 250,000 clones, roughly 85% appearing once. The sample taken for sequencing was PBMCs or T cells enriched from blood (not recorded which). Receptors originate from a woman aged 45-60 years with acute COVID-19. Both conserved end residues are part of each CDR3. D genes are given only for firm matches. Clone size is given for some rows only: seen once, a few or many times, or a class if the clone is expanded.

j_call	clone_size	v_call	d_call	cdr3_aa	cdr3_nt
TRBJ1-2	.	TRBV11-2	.	CASSLRSTNYGYTF	TGTGCCAGCAGCTTACGGTCGACTAACTATGGCTACACCTTC
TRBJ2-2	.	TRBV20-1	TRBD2	CSASDSGGAGELFF	TGCAGTGCGAGTGATAGCGGGGGCGCCGGGGAGCTGTTTTTT
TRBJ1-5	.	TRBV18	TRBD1	CASSYTGGGSNQPQHF	TGTGCCAGCTCATACACAGGGGGCGGCAGCAATCAGCCCCAGCATTTT
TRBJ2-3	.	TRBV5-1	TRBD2	CASSLSGGSSTDTQYF	TGCGCCAGCAGCTTAAGCGGGGGATCTAGCACAGATACGCAGTATTTT
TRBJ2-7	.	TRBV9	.	CASSAGPIYEQYF	TGTGCCAGCAGCGCTGGGCCCATCTACGAGCAGTACTTC
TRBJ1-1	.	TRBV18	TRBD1	CASSGTDLVNTEAFF	TGTGCCAGCTCAGGGACAGATCTTGTGAACACTGAAGCTTTCTTT
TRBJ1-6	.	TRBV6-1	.	CASSDRETGPYNSPLHF	TGTGCCAGCAGTGATAGGGAGACAGGACCTTATAATTCACCCCTCCACTTT
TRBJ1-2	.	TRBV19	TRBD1	CASSRGQGKDYTF	TGTGCCAGTAGTAGAGGACAGGGGAAGGACTACACCTTC
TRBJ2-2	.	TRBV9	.	CASSPEGVTGELFF	TGTGCCAGCAGCCCCGAGGGGGTAACCGGGGAGCTGTTTTTT
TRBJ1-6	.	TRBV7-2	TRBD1	CASSEQTGDNSPLHF	TGTGCCAGCAGCGAACAGACAGGGGATAATTCACCCCTCCACTTT
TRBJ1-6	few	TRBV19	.	CASSTDSFNSPLHF	TGTGCCAGTAGTACGGACAGCTTTAATTCACCCCTCCACTTT
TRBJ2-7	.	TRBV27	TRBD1	CASSFTGGLTYEQYF	TGTGCCAGCAGTTTTACAGGGGGATTAACCTACGAGCAGTACTTC
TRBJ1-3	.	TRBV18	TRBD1	CASSPLETGGPSGNTIYF	TGTGCCAGCTCCCCGTTGGAGACAGGGGGCCCGTCTGGAAACACCATATATTTT
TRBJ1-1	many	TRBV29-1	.	CSVAKGTARNTEAFF	TGCAGCGTTGCAAAAGGGACTGCTAGGAACACTGAAGCTTTCTTT
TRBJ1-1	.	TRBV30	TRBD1	CAWARTGNTEAFF	TGTGCCTGGGCACGGACAGGGAACACTGAAGCTTTCTTT
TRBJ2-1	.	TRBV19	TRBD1	CASSRRQGFNEQFF	TGTGCCAGTAGTAGGAGACAGGGGTTCAATGAGCAGTTCTTC
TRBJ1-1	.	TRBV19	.	CASSIVRQAEAFF	TGTGCCAGTAGTATTGTTAGGCAGGCTGAAGCTTTCTTT
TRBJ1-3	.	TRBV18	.	CASARGGGISGNTIYF	TGTGCCAGCGCCCGAGGTGGGGGGATCTCTGGAAACACCATATATTTT
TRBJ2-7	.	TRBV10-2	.	CASTSRGFDSYEQYF	TGCGCCAGCACCTCGAGGGGGTTTGACTCCTACGAGCAGTACTTC
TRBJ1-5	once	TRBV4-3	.	CASSHGTMNQPQHF	TGCGCCAGCAGCCATGGGACAATGAATCAGCCCCAGCATTTT
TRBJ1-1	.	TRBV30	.	CAWSDRDTEAFF	TGTGCCTGGAGTGACAGGGACACTGAAGCTTTCTTT
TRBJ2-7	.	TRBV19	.	CASSKGSAGSEEQYF	TGTGCCAGTAGTAAGGGCAGTGCGGGTTCGGAGGAGCAGTACTTC
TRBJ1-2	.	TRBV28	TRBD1	CASSSPDRAYGYTF	TGTGCCAGCAGTTCTCCGGACAGGGCCTATGGCTACACCTTC
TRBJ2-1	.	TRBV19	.	CASAPNRESPGQFF	TGTGCCTCCGCCCCAAACAGGGAGTCACCTGGGCAGTTCTTC
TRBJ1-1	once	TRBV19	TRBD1	CASRDRLNTEAFF	TGTGCCAGTAGGGACAGGCTGAACACTGAAGCTTTCTTT
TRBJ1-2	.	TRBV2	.	CASSVRYGYTF	TGTGCCAGCAGTGTGCGGTATGGCTACACCTTC
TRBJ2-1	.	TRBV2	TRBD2	CASSEGQGLAYNEQFF	TGTGCCAGCAGTGAGGGTCAGGGACTAGCTTACAATGAGCAGTTCTTC
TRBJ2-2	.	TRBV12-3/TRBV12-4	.	CASSLRAGELFF	TGTGCCAGCAGTTTACGGGCCGGGGAGCTGTTTTTT
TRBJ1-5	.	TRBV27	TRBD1	CASSETGVRNQPQHF	TGTGCCAGCAGTGAGACAGGGGTGCGCAATCAGCCCCAGCATTTT
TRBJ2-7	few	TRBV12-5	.	CASGLVPQGLSYEQYF	TGTGCTAGTGGTTTGGTACCACAGGGATTATCCTACGAGCAGTACTTC
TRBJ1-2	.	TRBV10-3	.	CAISESALYGYTF	TGTGCCATCAGTGAGTCGGCTCTCTATGGCTACACCTTC
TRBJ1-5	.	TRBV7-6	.	CASSRWDKKPYSNQPQHF	TGTGCCAGCAGCCGTTGGGACAAGAAGCCCTATAGCAATCAGCCCCAGCATTTT
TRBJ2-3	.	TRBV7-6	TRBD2	CASSPLAGGVTDTQYF	TGTGCCAGCAGCCCCCTAGCGGGGGGCGTCACAGATACGCAGTATTTT
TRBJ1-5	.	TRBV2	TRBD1	CASSATGGSYGNQPQHF	TGTGCCAGCAGTGCGACAGGGGGATCGTATGGCAATCAGCCCCAGCATTTT
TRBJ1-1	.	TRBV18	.	CASSPPGLREDTEAFF	TGTGCCAGCTCACCACCGGGTCTTCGAGAGGACACTGAAGCTTTCTTT
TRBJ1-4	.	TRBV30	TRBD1	CAWSRKQGATNEKLFF	TGTGCCTGGAGTCGGAAACAGGGGGCAACTAATGAAAAACTGTTTTTT
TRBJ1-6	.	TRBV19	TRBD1	CASRRTGSSYNSPLHF	TGTGCCAGTAGGAGGACAGGAAGCTCCTATAATTCACCCCTCCACTTT
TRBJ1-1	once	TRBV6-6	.	CASSPGTEAFF	TGTGCCAGCAGTCCGGGGACTGAAGCTTTCTTT
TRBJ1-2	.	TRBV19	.	CASSLTLYGYTF	TGTGCCAGTAGTCTTACTCTCTATGGCTACACCTTC
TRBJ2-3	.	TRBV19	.	CASSIDSGTDTQYF	TGTGCCAGTAGTATAGACTCCGGGACAGATACGCAGTATTTT
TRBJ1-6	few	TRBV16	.	CASSAQRRENSPLHF	TGTGCCAGCAGCGCCCAGAGGCGGGAGAATTCACCCCTCCACTTT
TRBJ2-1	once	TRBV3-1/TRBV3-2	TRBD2	CASSQVGLAGAALSYNEQFF	TGTGCCAGCAGCCAAGTCGGGCTAGCGGGGGCCGCTCTCTCCTACAATGAGCAGTTCTTC
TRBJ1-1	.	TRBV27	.	CASSTTVYTEAFF	TGTGCCAGCAGTACGACAGTTTACACTGAAGCTTTCTTT
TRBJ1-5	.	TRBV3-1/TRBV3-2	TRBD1	CASSPGQGNQPQHF	TGTGCCAGCAGTCCGGGACAGGGCAATCAGCCCCAGCATTTT